This T cell receptor (beta chain) comes out of a study of T cell responses to AZD1222 COVID-19 vaccine. General observations from the study: Baseline testing showed seropositivity in only a handful of AZD1222 recipients. In a largely white British group with more females than males, clonal diversity was possibly underestimated.

Trimming took off 0 bases at V and 7 bases at J, with 11 bases between the two ends. Germline V gene sequence: CDR1 SGHDT, CDR2 YYEEEE. The CDR3 totals 15 residues. With regard to this clone: Its specificity is unknown.

Libraries were prepared by immunoSEQ multiplex PCR; TCRdb keeps only in-frame clonotypes and omits some of them. The data hold tens of thousands of clones, with around 91% observed a single time. The source of this sequence is an adult in good health. J is TRBJ1-6 and V is TRBV5-6; D perhaps matches TRBD1 (5 bases). The sequencing used peripheral blood, collected on day 0 of MenACWY control vaccination. The CDR3 DNA reads TGTGCCAGCAGCTTGGGGGGACTCTCAAATTCACCCCTCCACTTT. It specifies CASSLGGLSNSPLHF.